This entry describes one T cell receptor beta chain. Participants came from 24 US areas, aged about 18 to 89 years. The entry originates in a study of blood T cell repertoires in COVID-19. About the research overall: Samples came from the United States, Italy and Spain, spanning acute and convalescent COVID-19. T cells, B-cell-depleted T cells, or PBMCs supplied cDNA or gDNA.

Assay used: immunoSEQ multiplex PCR; TCRdb lists only in-frame clones, some missing. The sample includes 200,000 to 250,000 clones, 65% to 85% of them seen just once. Specimen: PBMCs or T cells enriched from blood (not recorded which). The receptor's source is a woman aged 55-70 years who had recovered from COVID-19.

CDR3 coding DNA: TGTGCCAGCAGTTTTACCGGGGAAAAACTGTTTTTT. Its protein product is CASSFTGEKLFF. The chain links TRBV6-5 to TRBJ1-4; no definite D call. CDR1 is MNHEY, CDR2 SVGAGI, per germline. Trimming removed 4 bases at V and 8 bases at J, with 8 bases between. The CDR3 sequence is 12 residues long.